Presented here are 24 T cell receptor beta chains from one specimen sequenced in a study of T cells in Graves' hyperthyroidism and ophthalmopathy. It was RNA transcripts that yielded the amplified TCR beta CDR3 regions. In the first-round RT-PCR of the TCR CDR3, the HTBI primer set was used. Using its own MiXCR run on the multiplex PCR reads, TCRdb lists one record per CDR3 protein. The sample has 640,000 or so distinct CDR3 sequences, 14% seen once. Sequencing was done on a sample of blood. Every receptor here comes from a young woman with Graves' ophthalmopathy.

Ten or more counts support this clonotype. This sequence joins TRBV2 and TRBJ1-3; no reliable D call. CDR3 size: 15 residues. V lost 7 bases and J lost 4, with 17 bases in between. Looked up from germline, CDR1 is SNHLY and CDR2 is FYNNEI. This CDR3 is CASTAEGFTGNTIYF. The CDR3 DNA sequence: TGTGCCAGCACCGCTGAAGGGTTTACGGGAAACACCATATATTTT.

There are many counts of this clonotype. The rearrangement uses TRBV7-9 and TRBJ2-7; D may match TRBD1 or TRBD2 (5 bases each). V lost 8 bases, J lost 2 bases, and 13 bases lay in between. The CDR3 runs to 13 residues. Per the germline V gene, CDR1 is SEHNR and CDR2 is FQNEAQ (reference sequence). The CDR3 nucleotides are TGTGCCAGCTCCTGGGACGGGCCCTACGAGCAGTACTTC. Translating it yields CASSWDGPYEQYF.

This clonotype was recorded many times. The chain is built from TRBV28 and TRBJ1-1, with D possibly matching TRBD1 (6 bases). The CDR3 totals 14 residues. Germline V CDR1 and CDR2: MDHEN, SYDVKM. Deletions cut 11 bases from V and 2 bases from J, with 18 bases between. CDR3 nucleotide sequence: TGTGCCTCCCAACCGCGGGACAACAACACTGAAGCTTTCTTT. Amino acid sequence: CASQPRDNNTEAFF.

This clonotype was picked up many times. The chain employs TRBV6-5 and TRBJ1-1; D may be TRBD1 (5 bases). Trimming removed 0 bases at V and 4 bases at J, with 18 bases between. The CDR3 loop spans 17 amino acids. Per germline, CDR1 MNHEY and CDR2 SVGAGI. In nucleotides, the CDR3 is TGTGCCAGCAGTTACTCCGGGACTCCCTGGGGGACCACTGAAGCTTTCTTT. Translating gives CASSYSGTPWGTTEAFF.

This chain links TRBV7-9 with TRBJ2-1; TRBD2 might be the D (5 bases). Trimming cost V 5 bases and J 6 bases, with 14 bases left between them. The CDR3 loop spans 14 amino acids. The germline CDR1 and CDR2 sequences are SEHNR and FQNEAQ (reference sequence). CDR3 amino acids: CASSQPLVSNEQFF. Written as DNA, the CDR3 is TGTGCCAGCAGCCAACCACTAGTTTCCAATGAGCAGTTCTTC.

The chain recombines TRBV7-9 with TRBJ2-1, with 8 nucleotides matching TRBD1. Germline assignment: CDR1 SEHNR and CDR2 FQNEAQ (reference sequence). Unmatched junction bases numbered 6, after V lost 5 bases and J lost 6 bases. The CDR3 is 14 amino acids. Written as DNA, the CDR3 is TGTGCCAGCAGCCAAGATACAGGGGGCAATGAGCAGTTCTTC. Amino acids: CASSQDTGGNEQFF.

The CDR3 loop reads CASSQEGYGTDEYEQYF. The CDR3 DNA reads as TGCGCCAGCAGCCAAGAAGGTTATGGGACGGATGAATACGAGCAGTACTTC. V is TRBV4-1 and J is TRBJ2-7, with D possibly called TRBD1 or TRBD2 (5 bases each). The CDR3 consists of 17 residues. V lost 0 bases and J lost 4, with 19 bases in between. Germline V gene data show CDR1 as MGHRA and CDR2 as YSYEKL.

Ten or more counts support this clonotype. The chain combines TRBV28 with TRBJ2-7; the match to TRBD2 covers 10 bases. Germline CDR1 and CDR2: MDHEN and SYDVKM. The CDR3 totals 14 residues. Trimming removed 6 bases from V and 2 bases from J; junction bases left unmatched: 4. The CDR3 region has the DNA TGTGCCAGCAGAAGGACTAGCGGAACCTACGAGCAGTACTTC. It codes for CASRRTSGTYEQYF.

This clonotype showed up just a few times. This chain uses TRBV6-1 with TRBJ2-1; TRBD1 agrees at 7 bases. Germline CDR1 MNHNS, CDR2 SASEGT. This CDR3 spans 16 amino acids. J was trimmed by 6 bases and V by 5 bases; bases with no gene match: 13. The CDR3 DNA reads as TGTGCCAGCAGTACCTCCCGGGACAGAGGGTTCAATGAGCAGTTCTTC. Amino acids: CASSTSRDRGFNEQFF.

Only a few counts were recorded for this clonotype. The chain employs TRBV5-1 and TRBJ2-3; possible D gene TRBD1, 6 bases. V lost 3 bases to trimming and J lost 5 bases, with 19 bases between them. The germline gives CDR1 SGHRS, CDR2 YFSETQ. This CDR3 contains 16 residues. The CDR3 sequence: CASSSTGATHRDTQYF. The CDR3 DNA reads as TGCGCCAGCAGCTCGACAGGAGCCACCCACAGAGATACGCAGTATTTT.

This chain links TRBV3-1 with TRBJ2-7; no reliable D call. The CDR3 consists of 13 residues. V lost 1 base, J lost 7 bases, and 11 bases lay in between. Germline loops: CDR1 LGHDT, CDR2 YNNKEL (reference sequence). The DNA for the CDR3 is TGTGCCAGCAGCCAAGGGGTGGTGTCTGAGCAGTACTTC. Protein: CASSQGVVSEQYF.

There are a few counts of this clonotype. The chain recombines TRBV20-1 with TRBJ2-1; TRBD1 aligns across 8 bases. Germline lookup yields CDR1 DFQATT and CDR2 SNEGSKA (reference sequence). Trimming at V came to 2 bases and at J to 5 bases, leaving 20 bases not matched to a gene. The CDR3 has 19 residues. The CDR3 region has the DNA TGCAGTGCTAGACTTCACCCAACATGGACAGGGTTGCCCAACAATGAGCAGTTCTTC. Translated: CSARLHPTWTGLPNNEQFF.

The chain has TRBV4-1 and TRBJ2-1; 9 bases fit TRBD2. CDR3 length: 20 amino acids. Unmatched junction bases numbered 20, after V lost 0 bases and J lost 8 bases. Looked up from germline, CDR1 is MGHRA and CDR2 is YSYEKL. CDR3 in amino acids: CASSQDPPSISSGRWDEQFF. The CDR3 DNA sequence: TGCGCCAGCAGCCAAGATCCCCCTTCCATATCGAGCGGGAGGTGGGATGAGCAGTTCTTC.

This clonotype was counted many times. V and J are TRBV20-1 and TRBJ2-5, with 8 bases lining up with TRBD1. Trimming cost V 4 bases and J 5 bases; bases outside gene matches: 3. The CDR3 is 12 amino acids. Germline V gene data show CDR1 as DFQATT and CDR2 as SNEGSKA (reference sequence). The CDR3 here is CSATGGGETQYF. DNA for the CDR3: TGCAGTGCTACAGGGGGCGGCGAGACCCAGTACTTC.

This clonotype was recorded at least ten times. The chain combines TRBV29-1 with TRBJ2-7; D ambiguous. This CDR3 is 10 amino acids long. CDR1 and CDR2 from the germline V gene are SQVTM and ANQGSEA. V was trimmed by 4 bases and J by 2 bases, leaving 3 bases between them. CDR3 DNA sequence: TGCAGCGTTGTGGCCTACGAGCAGTACTTC. Amino acids: CSVVAYEQYF.

The CDR3 reads CASSLAQGGQPQHF. DNA of the CDR3: TGTGCCAGCAGTTTAGCTCAGGGGGGTCAGCCCCAGCATTTT. The rearrangement uses TRBV12-3 or TRBV12-4 and TRBJ1-5, with TRBD1 identical over 7 bases. J gave up 6 bases and V 0 bases, and 2 bases lay outside the gene matches. CDR3 length: 14 residues.

A few counts support this clonotype. The chain links TRBV6-2 or TRBV6-3 to TRBJ1-6; a weak D match, TRBD1 (5 bases). Germline assignment: CDR1 MNHEY and CDR2 SVGEGT. Trimming took 6 bases from V and 16 from J, leaving 13 bases between them. CDR3 length: 11 residues. The CDR3 DNA follows: TGTGCCAGCAGCCGGGGGGTACGGCTCCACTTT. It specifies CASSRGVRLHF.

This clonotype has a count of ten or more. The chain links TRBV11-3 to TRBJ2-1, with 9 nucleotides matching TRBD2. With V trimmed by 5 bases and J by 9 bases, 14 bases remained unmatched. This CDR3 has 16 amino acids. Germline values: CDR1 SGHNT, CDR2 YENEEA. The CDR3 DNA reads TGTGCCAGCAGCCAGGGTAGGTTAGCGGGAGTTGGTGAGCAGTTCTTC. Protein: CASSQGRLAGVGEQFF.

This clonotype was seen more than once but under ten times. The J gene is TRBJ1-3, the V gene TRBV12-3 or TRBV12-4; 7 bases are a match to TRBD1. The CDR3 runs 15 residues. The V gene end was trimmed by 5 bases and the J gene end by 6 bases; junction bases not matched to a gene: 10. CDR3 in amino acids: CASSEDRSGLNTIYF. The CDR3 DNA reads TGTGCCAGCAGTGAGGACAGGTCGGGGTTAAACACCATATATTTT.

This clonotype was observed a single time. It may be a read error: a sequence one base away is much more abundant. The chain couples TRBV6-1 to TRBJ1-2; D remains ambiguous. Per germline, CDR1 MNHNS and CDR2 SASEGT. V was shortened by 3 bases and J by 4 bases, with 12 bases between the two germline ends. The CDR3 covers 14 residues. CDR3 residues: CASSEGKDGYGYTF. Written as DNA, the CDR3 is TGTGCCAGCAGTGAGGGTAAGGACGGCTATGGCTACACCTTC.

This chain uses TRBV29-1 with TRBJ1-2; 7 bases agree with TRBD1. In germline, CDR1 is SQVTM, CDR2 ANQGSEA. Trimming cost V 0 bases and J 5 bases; bases outside gene matches: 9. The CDR3 sequence is 15 residues long. CDR3 in DNA: TGCAGCGTTGAAGATTTTGGGACAGCAACTTATGGCTACACCTTC. Translating gives CSVEDFGTATYGYTF.

This clonotype was picked up many times. The CDR3 loop reads CSARGTSGMETQYF. The CDR3 DNA is TGCAGTGCTAGGGGGACTAGCGGGATGGAGACCCAGTACTTC. The chain recombines TRBV20-1 with TRBJ2-5; 13 bases fit TRBD2. CDR1 and CDR2 (germline): DFQATT, SNEGSKA (reference sequence). This CDR3 comprises 14 residues. After removal of 3 bases from V and 5 bases from J, the junction contained 3 bases not matched to a gene.

The sample holds many counts of this clonotype. The rearrangement links TRBV12-5 to TRBJ2-7; possibly TRBD2 for D (5 bases). CDR3 length equals 14 residues. Trimming shortened V by 4 bases and J by 2 bases, and 12 bases separated the two germline ends. From germline, CDR1 is LGHNT and CDR2 FRNRAP. CDR3 region: CASGYGPGTYEQYF. The CDR3 bases are TGTGCTAGTGGTTACGGACCGGGAACCTACGAGCAGTACTTC.

The genes are TRBV5-1 and TRBJ2-1, with 14 bases aligning to TRBD2. Per the germline V gene, CDR1 is SGHRS and CDR2 is YFSETQ. The CDR3 is 16 amino acids. Trimming took 0 bases from V and 9 from J; bases not matched to a gene: 5. CDR3 loop: CASSLAGLAGGGEQFF. CDR3 in DNA: TGCGCCAGCAGCTTGGCCGGACTAGCGGGAGGTGGTGAGCAGTTCTTC. The whole variable domain, filled in from reference TRBV5-1 and TRBJ2-1, reads KAGVTQTPRYLIKTRGQQVTLSCSPISGHRSVSWYQQTPGQGLQFLFEYFSETQRNKGNFPGRFSGRQFSNSRSEMNVSTLELGDSALYLCASSLAGLAGGGEQFFGPGTRLTVL.